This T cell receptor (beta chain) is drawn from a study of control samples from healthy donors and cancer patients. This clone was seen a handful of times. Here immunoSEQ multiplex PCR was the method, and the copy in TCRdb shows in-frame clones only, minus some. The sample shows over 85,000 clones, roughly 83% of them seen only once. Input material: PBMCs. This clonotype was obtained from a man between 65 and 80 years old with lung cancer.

CDR3 protein: CASSPASPDTQYF. DNA of the CDR3: TGTGCCAGCAGCCCGGCCTCCCCAGATACGCAGTATTTT. The chain links TRBV7-6 to TRBJ2-3; D is undetermined. The germline V gene has CDR1 SGHVS and CDR2 FNYEAQ. Trimming cost V 5 bases and J 4 bases, with 10 bases left between them. This CDR3 is 13 amino acids long.